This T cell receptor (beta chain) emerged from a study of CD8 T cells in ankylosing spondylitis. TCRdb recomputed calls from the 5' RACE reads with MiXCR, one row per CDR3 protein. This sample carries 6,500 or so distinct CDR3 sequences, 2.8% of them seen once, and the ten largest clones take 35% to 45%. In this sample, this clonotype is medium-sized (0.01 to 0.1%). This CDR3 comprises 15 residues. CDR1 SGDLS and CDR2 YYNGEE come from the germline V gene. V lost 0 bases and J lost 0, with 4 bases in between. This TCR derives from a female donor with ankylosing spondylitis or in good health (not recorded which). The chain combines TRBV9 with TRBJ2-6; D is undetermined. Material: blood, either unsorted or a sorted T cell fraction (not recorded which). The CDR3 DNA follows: TGTGCCAGCAGCGTAGCTGGCTCTGGGGCCAACGTCCTGACTTTC. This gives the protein CASSVAGSGANVLTF.